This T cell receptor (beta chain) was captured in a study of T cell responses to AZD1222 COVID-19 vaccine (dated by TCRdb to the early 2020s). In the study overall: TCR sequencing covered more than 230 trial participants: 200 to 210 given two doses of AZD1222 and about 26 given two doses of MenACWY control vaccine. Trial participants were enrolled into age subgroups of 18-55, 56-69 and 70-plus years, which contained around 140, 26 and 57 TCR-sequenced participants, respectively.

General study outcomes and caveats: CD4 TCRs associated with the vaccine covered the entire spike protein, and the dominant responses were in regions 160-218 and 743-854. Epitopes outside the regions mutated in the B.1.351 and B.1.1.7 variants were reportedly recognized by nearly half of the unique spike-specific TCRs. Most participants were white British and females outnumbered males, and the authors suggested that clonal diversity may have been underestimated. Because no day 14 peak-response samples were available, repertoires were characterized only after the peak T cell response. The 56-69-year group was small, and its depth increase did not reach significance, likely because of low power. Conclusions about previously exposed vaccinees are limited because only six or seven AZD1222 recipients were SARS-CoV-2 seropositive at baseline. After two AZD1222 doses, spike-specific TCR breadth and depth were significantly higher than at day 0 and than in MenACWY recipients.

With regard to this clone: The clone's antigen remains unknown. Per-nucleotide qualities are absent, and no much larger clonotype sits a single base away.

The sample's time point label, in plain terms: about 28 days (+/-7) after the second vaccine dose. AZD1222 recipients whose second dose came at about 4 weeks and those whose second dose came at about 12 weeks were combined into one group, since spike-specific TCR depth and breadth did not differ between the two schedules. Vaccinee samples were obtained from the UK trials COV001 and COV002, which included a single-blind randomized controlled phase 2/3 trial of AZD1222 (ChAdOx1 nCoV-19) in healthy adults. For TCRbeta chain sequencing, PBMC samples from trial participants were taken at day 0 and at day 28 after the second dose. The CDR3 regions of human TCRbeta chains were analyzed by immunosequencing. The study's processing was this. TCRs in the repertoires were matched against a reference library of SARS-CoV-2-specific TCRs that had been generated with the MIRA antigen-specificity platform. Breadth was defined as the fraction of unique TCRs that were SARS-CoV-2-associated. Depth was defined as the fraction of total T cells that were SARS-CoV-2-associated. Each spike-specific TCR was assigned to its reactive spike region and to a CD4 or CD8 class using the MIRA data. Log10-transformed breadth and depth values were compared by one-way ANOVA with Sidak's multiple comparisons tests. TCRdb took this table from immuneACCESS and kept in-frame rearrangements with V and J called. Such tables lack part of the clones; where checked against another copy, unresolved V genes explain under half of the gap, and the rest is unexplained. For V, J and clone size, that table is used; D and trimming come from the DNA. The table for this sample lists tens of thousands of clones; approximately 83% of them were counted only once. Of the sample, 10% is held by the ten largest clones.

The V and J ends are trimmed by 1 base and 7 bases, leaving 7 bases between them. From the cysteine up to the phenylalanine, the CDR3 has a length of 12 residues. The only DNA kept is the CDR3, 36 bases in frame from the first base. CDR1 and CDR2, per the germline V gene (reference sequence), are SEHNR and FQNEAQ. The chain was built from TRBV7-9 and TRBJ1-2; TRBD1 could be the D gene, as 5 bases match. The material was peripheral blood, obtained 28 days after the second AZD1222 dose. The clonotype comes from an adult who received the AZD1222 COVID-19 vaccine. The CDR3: CASSLGDGGYTF. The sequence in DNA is TGTGCCAGCAGCTTAGGGGACGGTGGCTACACCTTC.